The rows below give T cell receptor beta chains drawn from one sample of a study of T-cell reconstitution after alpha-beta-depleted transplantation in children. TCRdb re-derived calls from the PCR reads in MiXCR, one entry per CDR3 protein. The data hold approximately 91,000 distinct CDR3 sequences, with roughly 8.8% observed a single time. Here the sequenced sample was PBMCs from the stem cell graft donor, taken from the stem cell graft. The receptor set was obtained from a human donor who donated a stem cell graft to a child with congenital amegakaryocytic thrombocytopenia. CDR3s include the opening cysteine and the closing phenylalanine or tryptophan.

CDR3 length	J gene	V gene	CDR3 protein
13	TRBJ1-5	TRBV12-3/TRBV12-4	CASRSTGNQPQHF
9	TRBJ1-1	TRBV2	CARQDEAFF
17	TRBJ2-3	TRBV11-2	CASSWASGGQRTDTQYF
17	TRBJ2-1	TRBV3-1	CASSRTRLAGSYNEQFF
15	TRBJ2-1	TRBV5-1	CASSLSQGARNEQFF
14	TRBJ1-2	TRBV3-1	CASSPRTDSYGYTF
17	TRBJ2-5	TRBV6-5	CASSYSYSGGDQETQYF
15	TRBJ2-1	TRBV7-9	CASSLARIGGPEQFF
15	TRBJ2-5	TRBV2	CASSGQLGIQETQYF
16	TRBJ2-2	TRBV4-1	CASSQEGRGNTGELFF
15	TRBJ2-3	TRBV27	CASSLGTGHTDTQYF
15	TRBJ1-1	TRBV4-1	CASSQDWGQFTEAFF
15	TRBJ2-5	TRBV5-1	CASSLVGQNQETQYF
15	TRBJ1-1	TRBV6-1	CASTRDSPMNTEAFF
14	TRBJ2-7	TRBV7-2	CASSLIGQAGEQYF
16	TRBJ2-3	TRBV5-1	CASSLVGTDNTDTQYF
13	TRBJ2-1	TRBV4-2	CASSQDRPIEQFF
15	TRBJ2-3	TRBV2	CASRATGGYPDTQYF
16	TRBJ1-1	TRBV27	CASSLSKRTGTTEAFF
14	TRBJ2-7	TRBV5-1	CASSGGTAGYEQYF
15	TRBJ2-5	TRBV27	CASSPVSGSPETQYF
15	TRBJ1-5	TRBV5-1	CASSFGVGSNQPQHF
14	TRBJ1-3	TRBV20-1	CSAPSPGQGNTIYF
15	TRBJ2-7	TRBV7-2	CASSWGRVVRNEQYF
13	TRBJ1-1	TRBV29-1	CSAAGQGGTEAFF
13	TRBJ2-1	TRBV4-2	CASSQVGQVFQFF
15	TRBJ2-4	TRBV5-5	CASSGGQLAKNIQYF
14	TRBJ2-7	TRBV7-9	CASSSTGGHNEQYF
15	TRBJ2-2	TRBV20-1	CSARGLAGVSGELFF
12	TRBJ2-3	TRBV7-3	CASSFGTDTQYF
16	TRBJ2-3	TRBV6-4	CASSDSGTGGPDTQYF
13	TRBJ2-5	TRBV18	CASSPQGLETQYF
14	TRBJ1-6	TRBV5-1	CASSLDSSDSPLHF
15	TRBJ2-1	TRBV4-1	CASSQGLAGDNEQFF
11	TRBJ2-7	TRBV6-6	CASQAGNEQYF
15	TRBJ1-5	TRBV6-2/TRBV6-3	CASSYPVGVGQPQHF
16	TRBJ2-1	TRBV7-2	CASSFSGGNAYNEQFF
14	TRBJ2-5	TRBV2	CASTLEGAQETQYF
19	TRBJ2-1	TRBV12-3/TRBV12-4	CASSFSGTSGGRAGNEQFF
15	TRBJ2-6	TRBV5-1	CASSLVEIGANVLTF
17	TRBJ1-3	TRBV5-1	CASSSGPIPAAGNTIYF
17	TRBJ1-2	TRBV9	CASSALNRQANNYGYTF
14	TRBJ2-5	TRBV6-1	CASDKSSREETQYF
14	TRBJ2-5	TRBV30	CAWSVGLGRQTQYF
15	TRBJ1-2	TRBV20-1	CSARDGSVSVGGYTF
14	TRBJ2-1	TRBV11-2	CASSLFGGDFSQFF
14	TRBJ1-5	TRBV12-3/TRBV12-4	CASSLDGPIQPQHF
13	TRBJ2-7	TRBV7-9	CASSPRGGTEQYF
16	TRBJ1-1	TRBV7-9	CASRGEGGAMNTEAFF
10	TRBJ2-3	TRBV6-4	CARIEDTQYF
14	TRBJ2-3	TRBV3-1	CASSRVRSTDTQYF
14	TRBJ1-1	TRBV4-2	CASSQDLLNTEAFF
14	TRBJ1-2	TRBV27	CASSGGQSMGGYTF
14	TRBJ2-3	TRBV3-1	CASSHGESTDTQYF
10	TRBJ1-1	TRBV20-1	CSARGRGAFF
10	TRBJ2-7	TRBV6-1	CASRGSEQYF
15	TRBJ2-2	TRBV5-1	CASTGDRGGTGELFF
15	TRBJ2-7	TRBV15	CATSRGSSGSSEQYF